One sample yielded the 8 T cell receptor beta chains listed below, sequenced in a study of immune evolution from preneoplasia to lung adenocarcinoma. Produced via immunoSEQ multiplex PCR; TCRdb's table is partial and in-frame only. Among thousands of clones listed, roughly four fifths were seen once. Material for sequencing was FFPE lung adenocarcinoma in situ tissue. The receptor source for this set is a person aged 60-80 years with lung adenocarcinoma.

This rearrangement joins TRBV7-8 to TRBJ1-2, with a tentative D call TRBD1 (5 bases). Trimming cost V 1 base and J 4 bases, with 10 bases left between them. CDR1 and CDR2 from the germline V gene are SGHVS and FQNEAQ. This CDR3 is built from 14 residues. The CDR3 bases are TGTGCCAGCAGCTTAGTAGGGGTTCCCTATGGCTACACCTTC. It is translated as CASSLVGVPYGYTF. Together with reference TRBV7-8 and TRBJ1-2, the CDR3 gives the full variable domain: GAGVSQSPRYKVAKRGQDVALRCDPISGHVSLFWYQQALGQGPEFLTYFQNEAQLDKSGLPSDRFFAERPEGSVSTLKIQRTQQEDSAVYLCASSLVGVPYGYTFGSGTRLTVV.

The chain combines TRBV15 with TRBJ2-5; D unclear. Trimming removed 3 bases from V and 0 bases from J, with 2 bases in between. Germline CDR1 and CDR2: LNHNV and YYDKDF (reference sequence). There are 12 residues in the CDR3. CDR3 in amino acids: CATSSHQETQYF. The CDR3 DNA is TGTGCCACCAGCAGCCACCAAGAGACCCAGTACTTC.

This rearrangement joins TRBV4-1 to TRBJ2-7; TRBD2 matches 9 bases. Germline trimming cut 3 bases from V and 2 bases from J; bases unmatched to any gene: 11. Germline loops: CDR1 MGHRA, CDR2 YSYEKL. There are 17 residues in the CDR3. CDR3 residues: CASSQETGLAGTYEQYF. As DNA, the CDR3 is TGCGCCAGCAGCCAGGAGACGGGGCTAGCGGGGACCTACGAGCAGTACTTC.

This chain links TRBV28 with TRBJ2-7; D is unresolved. The CDR3 totals 10 residues. Germline lookup yields CDR1 MDHEN and CDR2 SYDVKM. V was cut by 8 bases and J by 3 bases, with 5 bases left in between. Written as DNA, the CDR3 is TGTGCCAGCGGGTTCTACGAGCAGTACTTC. This sequence encodes CASGFYEQYF.

The chain is built from TRBV7-2 and TRBJ1-4, with a possible D match to TRBD1 (6 bases). The CDR3 is 15 residues long. Germline CDR1 SGHTA, CDR2 FQGNSA. Trimming left V 4 bases short and J 7 bases short, with 16 bases between. CDR3 bases: TGTGCCAGCAGCTCCCGTGGGGGGGCGCGTGAAAAACTGTTTTTT. Its translation is CASSSRGGAREKLFF.

This chain uses TRBV27 with TRBJ2-5; D may correspond to TRBD1 or TRBD2 (7 bases each). V was cut by 7 bases and J by 4 bases, with 16 bases left in between. The CDR3 length is 14 residues. Germline V gene lookup returns CDR1 MNHEY and CDR2 SMNVEV (reference sequence). The DNA of the CDR3 is TGTGCCAGCATCCACAGGGGAGGGGTAGAGACCCAGTACTTC. Translating gives CASIHRGGVETQYF.

The chain has TRBV4-2 and TRBJ2-7; 12 bases line up with TRBD2. The CDR3 length is 14 residues. Trimming at V came to 3 bases and at J to 4 bases, leaving 1 base not matched to a gene. Germline V gene lookup returns CDR1 LGHNA and CDR2 YNFKEQ. The CDR3 here is CASSQTSGGYEQYF. The CDR3 DNA is TGTGCCAGCAGCCAGACTAGCGGGGGTTACGAGCAGTACTTC.

This clone turned up a few times. V and J are TRBV7-8 and TRBJ2-5, with 9 bases lining up with TRBD2. The germline gives CDR1 SGHVS, CDR2 FQNEAQ. The CDR3 consists of 14 residues. The V segment lost 3 bases and the J segment 1 base; nucleotides outside the gene matches: 0. In DNA form, the CDR3 reads TGTGCCAGCAGCTTTAGCGGGGGCCAAGAGACCCAGTACTTC. Translating gives CASSFSGGQETQYF.